These 11 T cell receptor beta chains originate from one sample sequenced in a study of blood T cells in healthy people across ages. A second PCR, run for 7 to 11 cycles, used a sample-barcoded 5' primer plus a J-beta primer mix. TCRdb re-analysed the 5' RACE reads in MiXCR, keeping a single row per CDR3 protein. The sample shows nearly 800,000 distinct CDR3 sequences, 56% of them seen only once. Sequenced material: blood. Receptors originate from a man aged 40-49 years in good health.

J is TRBJ2-7 and V is TRBV7-2, with a tentative D call TRBD2 (6 bases). Germline CDR1 and CDR2: SGHTA and FQGNSA. The CDR3 is 14 amino acids. Trimming left V 0 bases short and J 7 bases short, with 13 bases between. CDR3 DNA sequence: TGTGCCAGCAGCTTAGCTCTCGGGGGTCGAGAGCAGTACTTC. It codes for CASSLALGGREQYF.

This clonotype was seen a few times. The chain joins TRBV5-6 to TRBJ2-7; no definite D call. Trimming pared 4 bases from V and 5 bases from J, leaving 10 bases between. CDR1 and CDR2 (germline): SGHDT, YYEEEE. The CDR3 covers 12 residues. DNA for the CDR3: TGTGCCAGCAGCCCCATGGCGGACGAGCAGTACTTC. It is translated as CASSPMADEQYF.

This chain uses TRBV12-3 or TRBV12-4 with TRBJ1-1; 12 bases fit TRBD1. V lost 8 bases to trimming and J lost 7 bases; unmatched junction nucleotides: 11. The CDR3 extends over 15 amino acids. CDR3 nucleotides: TGTGCCAGCTCCAAGGGGGACAGGGGGCTTGTTGAAGCTTTCTTT. It yields the protein CASSKGDRGLVEAFF.

This clonotype was seen a single time. The rearrangement uses TRBV9 and TRBJ1-2, with D perhaps TRBD1 (5 bases). Germline CDR1 and CDR2: SGDLS and YYNGEE. This CDR3 has 13 residues. V was shortened by 0 bases and J by 9 bases, with 12 bases between the two germline ends. DNA of the CDR3: TGTGCCAGCAGCGTAGGCTATCAGGGTAGCTACACCTTC. Its protein is CASSVGYQGSYTF.

V usage is TRBV7-6 and J usage is TRBJ2-4; unclear D gene. This CDR3 is 20 amino acids long. Germline V gene lookup returns CDR1 SGHVS and CDR2 FNYEAQ. V was clipped by 3 bases and J by 2 bases, with 26 bases between them. CDR3 amino acids: CASSFPPTLTYGFTKNIQYF. In DNA, the CDR3 is TGTGCCAGCAGCTTCCCCCCTACTCTGACTTACGGCTTTACCAAAAACATTCAGTACTTC. Together with reference TRBV7-6 and TRBJ2-4, the CDR3 gives the full variable domain: GAGVSQSPRYKVTKRGQDVALRCDPISGHVSLYWYRQALGQGPEFLTYFNYEAQQDKSGLPNDRFSAERPEGSISTLTIQRTEQRDSAMYRCASSFPPTLTYGFTKNIQYFGAGTRLSVL.

This clonotype appeared a few times. The V call is TRBV27, the J call TRBJ2-3, with D possibly TRBD2 on 6 matching bases. Germline CDR1 is MNHEY and CDR2 is SMNVEV (reference sequence). This CDR3 contains 15 residues. Trimming stripped 4 bases from V and 4 bases from J, with 15 bases between. The CDR3 loop reads CASSSPSGPADTQYF. The CDR3 DNA is TGTGCCAGCAGTTCCCCCAGCGGGCCTGCAGATACGCAGTATTTT.

Written as DNA, the CDR3 is TGCGCCAGCAGCTTCCCCGGGCAGGATGCGACCCAGTACTTC. This codes for CASSFPGQDATQYF. This chain connects TRBV5-1 to TRBJ2-5; D not resolved. The CDR3 spans 14 residues. Trimming stripped 2 bases from V and 7 bases from J, with 15 bases between. Germline V gene lookup returns CDR1 SGHRS and CDR2 YFSETQ. The full variable domain, completed using reference TRBV5-1 and TRBJ2-5, is KAGVTQTPRYLIKTRGQQVTLSCSPISGHRSVSWYQQTPGQGLQFLFEYFSETQRNKGNFPGRFSGRQFSNSRSEMNVSTLELGDSALYLCASSFPGQDATQYFGPGTRLLVL.

This clonotype was seen only a few times. This sequence joins TRBV7-8 and TRBJ1-6; D uncertain. V gave up 1 base and J gave up 7 bases, with 11 bases separating them. The CDR3 is 15 residues long. Germline values: CDR1 SGHVS, CDR2 FQNEAQ. The CDR3 DNA follows: TGTGCCAGCAGCTTAGTCCCAGGACCCAATTCACCCCTCCACTTT. This gives the protein CASSLVPGPNSPLHF.

The gene calls are TRBV4-3 and TRBJ2-3; 9 nucleotides align to TRBD1. CDR3 length: 13 residues. Germline loops: CDR1 LGHNA, CDR2 YSLEER. The V segment lost 2 bases and the J segment 9 bases; nucleotides outside the gene matches: 3. In nucleotides, the CDR3 is TGCGCCAGCAGCCAATTGGGACAGGGAACGCAGTATTTT. It is translated as CASSQLGQGTQYF.

In this sample, this clonotype turned up once. The chain links TRBV29-1 to TRBJ1-3; a possible D gene is TRBD1 (5 bases). The ends were cut back, 5 bases at V and 4 bases at J, with 15 bases in the middle. This CDR3 is 14 amino acids long. CDR1 and CDR2 (germline): SQVTM, ANQGSEA. The CDR3 DNA is TGCAGCGTTCGGGACGGACGCGAGGGAAACACCATATATTTT. It is translated as CSVRDGREGNTIYF.

The CDR3 here is CSAAEWGGETQYF. DNA of the CDR3: TGCAGTGCCGCCGAGTGGGGGGGTGAGACCCAGTACTTC. The rearrangement uses TRBV20-1 and TRBJ2-5; 7 positions match TRBD2. The CDR3 contains 13 residues. CDR1 and CDR2 (germline): DFQATT, SNEGSKA (reference sequence). The J segment lost 5 bases and the V segment lost 6 bases, leaving 9 bases of the junction unmatched.